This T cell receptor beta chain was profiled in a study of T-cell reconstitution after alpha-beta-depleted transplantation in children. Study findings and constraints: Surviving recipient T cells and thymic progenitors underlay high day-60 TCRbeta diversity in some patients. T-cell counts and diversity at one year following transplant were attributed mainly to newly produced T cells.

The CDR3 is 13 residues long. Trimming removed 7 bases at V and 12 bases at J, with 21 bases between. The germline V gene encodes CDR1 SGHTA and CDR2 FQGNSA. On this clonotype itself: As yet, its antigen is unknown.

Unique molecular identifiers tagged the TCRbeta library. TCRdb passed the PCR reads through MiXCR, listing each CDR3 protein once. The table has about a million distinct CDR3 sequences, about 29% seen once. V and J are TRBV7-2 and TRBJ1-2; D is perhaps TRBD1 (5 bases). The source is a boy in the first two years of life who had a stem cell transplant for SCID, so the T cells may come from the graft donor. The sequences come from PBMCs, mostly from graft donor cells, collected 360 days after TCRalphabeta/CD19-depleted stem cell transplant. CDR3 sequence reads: CASTDDRILRHTF. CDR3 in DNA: TGTGCCAGCACCGATGACAGAATTCTAAGGCACACCTTC.